What follows are 25 T cell receptor beta chains derived from one specimen sequenced in a study of ipilimumab plus nivolumab after autologous stem cell transplantation. Data came from immunoSEQ multiplex PCR; TCRdb stores just in-frame clones and leaves some out. The sample has approximately 15,000 clones, approximately 79% seen once; the top ten hold less than 40%. Specimen: PBMCs, collected in a trial of ipilimumab plus nivolumab as post-transplant consolidation. The receptors shown here come from a male donor with diffuse large B-cell lymphoma.

The rearrangement links TRBV2 to TRBJ1-1; 7 bases map to TRBD1. The J segment lost 4 bases and the V segment lost 0 bases, leaving 8 bases of the junction unmatched. Germline V lookup: CDR1 SNHLY, CDR2 FYNNEI. The CDR3 is 16 residues long. This CDR3 reads CASSEALRQGGTEAFF. In nucleotides, the CDR3 is TGTGCCAGCAGTGAAGCCCTTAGACAGGGAGGCACTGAAGCTTTCTTT.

About this clone itself: The conserved phenylalanine or tryptophan normally closing the CDR3 is absent here, so this likely arose from a read error. Because the CDR3's place on the DNA is in doubt, the DNA is left out and the CDR3 is given as listed by TCRdb. CDR3 in amino acids: CASSEAGRGTLLG. The chain uses TRBV2 and TRBJ1-2; the D call in the table, TRBD1, was not verified against the DNA. The CDR3 has 13 residues if both end residues are counted. Germline loops: CDR1 SNHLY, CDR2 FYNNEI.

This chain connects TRBV11-2 to TRBJ2-1; D gene uncertain. CDR1 is SGHAT, CDR2 FQNNGV, per germline. V was trimmed by 0 bases and J by 9 bases, leaving 6 bases between them. The CDR3 has 12 residues. CDR3 amino acids: CASSLDLGEQFF. CDR3 DNA sequence: TGTGCCAGCAGCTTAGATCTGGGTGAGCAGTTCTTC.

CDR3 nucleotides: TGTGCCAGCTCTCATTCCTACTCCTACGAGCAGTACTTC. This encodes CASSHSYSYEQYF. The chain joins TRBV2 to TRBJ2-7; no reliable D call. V lost 8 bases, J lost 0 bases, and 11 bases lay in between. Germline loops: CDR1 SNHLY, CDR2 FYNNEI. There are 13 residues in the CDR3.

V gene TRBV7-9 combines with J gene TRBJ2-5; 7 nucleotides agree with TRBD1. CDR1 and CDR2 from the germline V gene are SEHNR and FQNEAQ (reference sequence). With 4 bases clipped from V and 11 bases from J, the junction kept 7 bases outside the gene matches. The CDR3 runs to 12 residues. The CDR3 DNA sequence: TGTGCCAGCAGCTCAGACAGGGTCTGGCAGTACTTC. This gives the protein CASSSDRVWQYF.

The rearrangement links TRBV7-8 to TRBJ1-3; D call uncertain. The ends were cut back, 5 bases at V and 8 bases at J, with 10 bases in the middle. Germline values: CDR1 SGHVS, CDR2 FQNEAQ. This CDR3 has 12 amino acids. In DNA, the CDR3 is TGTGCCAGCAGCCTAACCACGGACACCATATATTTT. It is translated as CASSLTTDTIYF.

V gene TRBV29-1 combines with J gene TRBJ2-1, with D uncertain. The CDR3 sequence is 14 residues long. V shed 6 bases and J shed 3 bases, with 15 bases lying between them. Germline V lookup: CDR1 SQVTM, CDR2 ANQGSEA. CDR3 residues: CSVHATQNYNEQFF. CDR3 nucleotide sequence: TGCAGCGTCCACGCGACCCAAAACTACAATGAGCAGTTCTTC.

The chain has TRBV5-4 and TRBJ1-2, with 7 bases lining up with TRBD1. The CDR3 has 14 amino acids. V gave up 1 base and J gave up 4 bases; unmatched junction bases: 4. Germline lookup yields CDR1 SGHNT and CDR2 YYREEE (reference sequence). This chain's CDR3 is CASSLSGGSYGYTF. In DNA form, the CDR3 reads TGTGCCAGCAGCTTGTCAGGGGGTAGCTATGGCTACACCTTC.

In this sample, this clone turned up a few times. The CDR3 loop is CASSVGTGPSYNEQFF. The DNA of the CDR3 is TGCGCCAGCAGCGTCGGGACAGGGCCATCCTACAATGAGCAGTTCTTC. The chain is built from TRBV5-1 and TRBJ2-1; TRBD1 matches at 9 bases. This CDR3 is built from 16 residues. Germline CDR1 is SGHRS and CDR2 is YFSETQ. The J segment lost 1 base and the V segment lost 4 bases, leaving 6 bases of the junction unmatched.

The J gene is TRBJ2-7, the V gene TRBV7-2, with D possibly being TRBD1 (6 bases). The germline V gene encodes CDR1 SGHTA and CDR2 FQGNSA. CDR3 length: 16 amino acids. Trimming shortened V by 2 bases and J by 5 bases, and 19 bases separated the two germline ends. CDR3: CASSLRRGAGEHEQYF. For the CDR3, the DNA is TGTGCCAGCAGCTTAAGACGAGGGGCAGGGGAACACGAGCAGTACTTC.

V is TRBV15 and J is TRBJ2-7; 9 bases match TRBD2. The CDR3 loop spans 17 amino acids. Germline-derived CDR1 and CDR2 are LNHNV and YYDKDF (reference sequence). The trim removed 5 bases at V and 3 bases at J, leaving 14 bases unmatched. The CDR3, as DNA: TGTGCCACCAGCGGACTAGGGGTAGCGGGAGAGCGCTACGAGCAGTACTTC. It translates to CATSGLGVAGERYEQYF.

CDR3 sequence (DNA): TGCAGCGTCATGGGACGTACTACTGAAGCTTTCTTT. Translating gives CSVMGRTTEAFF. The V gene is TRBV29-1, the J gene TRBJ1-1, with a weak D call TRBD1 (5 bases). The CDR3 runs to 12 residues. Germline V gene lookup returns CDR1 SQVTM and CDR2 ANQGSEA. V shed 6 bases and J shed 5 bases, with 13 bases lying between them.

This clone was counted between two and nine times. The rearrangement joins TRBV19 to TRBJ2-2, with 7 nucleotides matching TRBD1. The CDR3 runs to 16 residues. With V trimmed by 5 bases and J by 9 bases, 15 bases remained unmatched. Germline assignment: CDR1 LNHDA and CDR2 SQIVND (reference sequence). The CDR3 protein is CASSSNRGTGDRELFF. DNA of the CDR3: TGTGCCAGTAGTTCCAACAGGGGCACAGGAGACCGGGAGCTGTTTTTT.

The chain carries TRBV19 and TRBJ1-2; 7 nucleotides match TRBD1. Germline CDR1 is LNHDA and CDR2 is SQIVND (reference sequence). This CDR3 is built from 15 residues. Trimming removed 4 bases from V and 5 bases from J; junction bases left unmatched: 10. The CDR3: CASSRGGQSEYGYTF. CDR3 nucleotide sequence: TGTGCCAGTAGTAGGGGGGGACAGTCCGAATATGGCTACACCTTC.

This clone was detected a few times. This sequence joins TRBV6-1 and TRBJ2-2; D possibly matches TRBD1 or TRBD2 (5 bases each). The germline V gene encodes CDR1 MNHNS and CDR2 SASEGT. The CDR3 runs 15 residues. V was cut by 11 bases and J by 5 bases, with 21 bases left in between. The CDR3 spells CAGGGPGSLTGELFF. In nucleotides, the CDR3 is TGTGCCGGTGGCGGGCCAGGGAGTTTGACCGGGGAGCTGTTTTTT.

This clone was recorded only once. The V gene is TRBV7-6, the J gene TRBJ1-5; 10 nucleotides align to TRBD1. V gave up 5 bases and J gave up 1 base; unmatched junction bases: 17. Germline values: CDR1 SGHVS, CDR2 FNYEAQ. The CDR3 spans 20 residues. In DNA form, the CDR3 reads TGTGCCAGCAGCATTAGTGGCGACCGGGACAGGGGCGAGAGCAATCAGCCCCAGCATTTT. It is translated as CASSISGDRDRGESNQPQHF. Full variable domain (rest looked up from reference TRBV7-6 and TRBJ1-5): GAGVSQSPRYKVTKRGQDVALRCDPISGHVSLYWYRQALGQGPEFLTYFNYEAQQDKSGLPNDRFSAERPEGSISTLTIQRTEQRDSAMYRCASSISGDRDRGESNQPQHFGDGTRLSIL.

This chain uses TRBV9 with TRBJ2-1; D uncertain. With 3 bases removed from V and 8 bases from J, the gap between germline ends came to 9 bases. CDR3 size: 12 residues. Per germline, CDR1 SGDLS and CDR2 YYNGEE. CDR3 protein: CASSGAHDEQFF. In nucleotides, the CDR3 is TGTGCCAGCAGCGGCGCCCATGATGAGCAGTTCTTC.

The chain links TRBV2 to TRBJ2-1; no clear D. The ends were cut back, 3 bases at V and 7 bases at J, with 13 bases in the middle. The germline V gene encodes CDR1 SNHLY and CDR2 FYNNEI. This CDR3 is 14 amino acids long. The CDR3 bases are TGTGCCAGCAGTGATCAAGGGCCCGGTAATGAGCAGTTCTTC. Translating gives CASSDQGPGNEQFF.

This clone is categorized as medium-sized. The chain recombines TRBV19 with TRBJ1-2, with D perhaps TRBD1 (5 bases). V dropped 0 bases and J dropped 4 bases, with 12 bases sitting between them. This CDR3 is built from 15 residues. Germline V gene sequence: CDR1 LNHDA, CDR2 SQIVND (reference sequence). The CDR3 DNA follows: TGTGCCAGTAGTATAGATTCCGCCGGGACCTATGGCTACACCTTC. Its protein product is CASSIDSAGTYGYTF. Variable domain in full (rest from reference TRBV19 and TRBJ1-2): DGGITQSPKYLFRKEGQNVTLSCEQNLNHDAMYWYRQDPGQGLRLIYYSQIVNDFQKGDIAEGYSVSREKKESFPLTVTSAQKNPTAFYLCASSIDSAGTYGYTFGSGTRLTVV.

This chain connects TRBV9 to TRBJ1-6; D is uncertain. Germline V gene sequence: CDR1 SGDLS, CDR2 YYNGEE. The CDR3 is 14 amino acids. V gave up 5 bases and J gave up 7 bases, with 13 bases separating them. Here the CDR3 DNA reads TGTGCCAGCAGTGGAACTACGCGGAATTCACCCCTCCACTTT. This codes for CASSGTTRNSPLHF.

The chain couples TRBV30 to TRBJ1-3; no clear D. Germline V gene sequence: CDR1 GTSNPN, CDR2 SVGIG (reference sequence). The CDR3 consists of 11 residues. Deletions cut 3 bases from V and 7 bases from J, with 7 bases between. The CDR3 loop reads CAWSAGNTIYF. In nucleotides, the CDR3 is TGTGCCTGGAGCGCCGGTAACACCATATATTTT.

This clone was detected only once. The rearrangement uses TRBV2 and TRBJ2-1, with 8 bases aligning to TRBD1. The germline CDR1 and CDR2 sequences are SNHLY and FYNNEI. The CDR3 loop spans 15 amino acids. V lost 6 bases and J lost 8; bases outside the gene matches: 12. This chain's CDR3 is CASRQMSGGLDEQFF. As DNA, the CDR3 is TGTGCCAGCAGACAAATGTCAGGGGGCTTGGATGAGCAGTTCTTC.

Turning to this clone: The same CDR3 arises from other DNA sequences in this sample as well. The chain carries TRBV20-1 and TRBJ2-7; no reliable D call. The CDR3 contains 11 residues. V was shortened by 1 base and J by 5 bases, with 6 bases between the two germline ends. In germline, CDR1 is DFQATT, CDR2 SNEGSKA (reference sequence). As DNA, the CDR3 is TGCAGTGCTAGAGTCTTTCACGAGCAGTACTTC. This translates into CSARVFHEQYF.

V usage is TRBV18 and J usage is TRBJ1-5; perhaps TRBD1 as D (5 bases). The CDR3 is 14 amino acids. Trimming stripped 5 bases from V and 5 bases from J, with 13 bases between. CDR1 is KGHSH and CDR2 is LQKENI in the germline V gene. The CDR3 region has the DNA TGTGCCAGCTCAGGGGCCCCCCGTTATCAGCCCCAGCATTTT. Encoded protein: CASSGAPRYQPQHF.

The V call is TRBV5-1, the J call TRBJ1-4; a weak D match, TRBD1 (6 bases). The germline V gene encodes CDR1 SGHRS and CDR2 YFSETQ. The CDR3 loop spans 16 amino acids. V dropped 0 bases and J dropped 3 bases, with 12 bases sitting between them. The CDR3 region is CASSLDRDRANEKLFF. The DNA of the CDR3 is TGCGCCAGCAGCTTGGACAGGGACCGGGCTAATGAAAAACTGTTTTTT.